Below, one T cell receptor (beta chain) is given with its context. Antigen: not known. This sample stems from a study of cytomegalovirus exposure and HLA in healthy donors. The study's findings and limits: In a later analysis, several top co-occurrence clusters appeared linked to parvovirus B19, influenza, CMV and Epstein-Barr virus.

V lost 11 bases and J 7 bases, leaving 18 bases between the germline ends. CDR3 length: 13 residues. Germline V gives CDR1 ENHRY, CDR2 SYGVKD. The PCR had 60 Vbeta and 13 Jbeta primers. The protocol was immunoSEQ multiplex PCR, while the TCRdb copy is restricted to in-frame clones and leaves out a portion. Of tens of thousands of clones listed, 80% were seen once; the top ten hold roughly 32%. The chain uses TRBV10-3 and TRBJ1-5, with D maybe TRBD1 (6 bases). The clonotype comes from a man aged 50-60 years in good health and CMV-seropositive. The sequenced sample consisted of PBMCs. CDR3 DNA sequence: TGTGCCCCCAAGGGACACGATGGACAGCCCCAGCATTTT. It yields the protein CAPKGHDGQPQHF.